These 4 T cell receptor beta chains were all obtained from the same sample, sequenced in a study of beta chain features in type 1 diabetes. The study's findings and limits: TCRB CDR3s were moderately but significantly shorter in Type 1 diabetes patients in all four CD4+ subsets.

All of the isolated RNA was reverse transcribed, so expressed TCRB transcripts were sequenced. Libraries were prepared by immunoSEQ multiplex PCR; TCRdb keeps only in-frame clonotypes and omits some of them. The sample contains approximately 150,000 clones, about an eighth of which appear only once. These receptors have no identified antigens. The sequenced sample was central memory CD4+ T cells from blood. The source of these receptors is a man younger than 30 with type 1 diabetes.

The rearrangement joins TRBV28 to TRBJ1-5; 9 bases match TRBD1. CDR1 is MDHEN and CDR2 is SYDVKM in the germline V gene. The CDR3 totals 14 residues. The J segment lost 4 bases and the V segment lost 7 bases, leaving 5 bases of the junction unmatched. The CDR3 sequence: CASTTGTGNQPQHF. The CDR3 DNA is TGTGCCAGCACCACTGGGACAGGGAATCAGCCCCAGCATTTT.

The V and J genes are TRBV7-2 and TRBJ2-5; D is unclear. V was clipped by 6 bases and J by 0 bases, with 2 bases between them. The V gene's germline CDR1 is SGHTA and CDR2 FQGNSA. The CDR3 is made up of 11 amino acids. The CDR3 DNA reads TGTGCCAGCAGGAACCAAGAGACCCAGTACTTC. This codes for CASRNQETQYF. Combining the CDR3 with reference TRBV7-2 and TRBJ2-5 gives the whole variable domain GAGVSQSPSNKVTEKGKDVELRCDPISGHTALYWYRQSLGQGLEFLIYFQGNSAPDKSGLPSDRFSAERTGGSVSTLTIQRTQQEDSAVYLCASRNQETQYFGPGTRLLVL.

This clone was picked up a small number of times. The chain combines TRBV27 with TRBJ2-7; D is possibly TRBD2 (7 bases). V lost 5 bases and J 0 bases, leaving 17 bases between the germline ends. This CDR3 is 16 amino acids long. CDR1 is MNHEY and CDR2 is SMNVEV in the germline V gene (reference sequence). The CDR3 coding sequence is TGTGCCAGCAGTCCCAGGGGAGCGGGGCGCTCCTACGAGCAGTACTTC. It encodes CASSPRGAGRSYEQYF.

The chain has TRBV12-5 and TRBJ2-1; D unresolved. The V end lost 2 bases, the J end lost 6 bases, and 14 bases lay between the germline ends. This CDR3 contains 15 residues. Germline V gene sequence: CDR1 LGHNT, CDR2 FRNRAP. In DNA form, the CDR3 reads TGTGCTAGTGGTTTGCCCGACACCCCGGGCAATGAGCAGTTCTTC. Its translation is CASGLPDTPGNEQFF.